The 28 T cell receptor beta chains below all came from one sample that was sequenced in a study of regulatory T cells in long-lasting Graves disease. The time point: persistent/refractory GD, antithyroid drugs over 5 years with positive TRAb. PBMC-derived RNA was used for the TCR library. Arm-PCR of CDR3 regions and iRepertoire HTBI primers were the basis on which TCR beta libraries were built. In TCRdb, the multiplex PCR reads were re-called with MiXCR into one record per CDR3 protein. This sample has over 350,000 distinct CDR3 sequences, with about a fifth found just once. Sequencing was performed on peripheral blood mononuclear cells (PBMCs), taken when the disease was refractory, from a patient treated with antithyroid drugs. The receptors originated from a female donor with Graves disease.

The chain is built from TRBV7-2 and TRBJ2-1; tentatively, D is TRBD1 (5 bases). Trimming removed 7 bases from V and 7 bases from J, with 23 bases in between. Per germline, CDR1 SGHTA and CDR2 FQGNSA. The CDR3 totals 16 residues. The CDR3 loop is CASTPSQGSEFNEQFF. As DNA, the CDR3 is TGTGCCAGCACCCCCTCCCAGGGTTCGGAATTTAATGAGCAGTTCTTC.

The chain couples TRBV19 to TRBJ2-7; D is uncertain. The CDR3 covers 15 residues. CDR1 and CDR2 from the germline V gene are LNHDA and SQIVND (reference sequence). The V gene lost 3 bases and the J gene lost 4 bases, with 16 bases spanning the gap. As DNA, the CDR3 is TGTGCCAGTAGTATCGATAAGCTGGCTGCATACGAGCAGTACTTC. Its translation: CASSIDKLAAYEQYF.

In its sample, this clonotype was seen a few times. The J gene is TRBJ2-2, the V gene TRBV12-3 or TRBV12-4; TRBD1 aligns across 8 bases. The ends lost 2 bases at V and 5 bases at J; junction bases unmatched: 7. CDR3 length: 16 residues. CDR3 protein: CASSLSGTGPTGELFF. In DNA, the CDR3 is TGTGCCAGCAGTTTATCCGGGACAGGTCCAACCGGGGAGCTGTTTTTT.

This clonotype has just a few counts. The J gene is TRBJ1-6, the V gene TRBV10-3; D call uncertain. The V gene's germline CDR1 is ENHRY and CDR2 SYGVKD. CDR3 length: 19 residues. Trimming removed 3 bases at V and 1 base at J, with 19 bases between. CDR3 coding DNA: TGTGCCATCAGTGAAAGAGTCAAGTCCACATTTTCCTATAATTCACCCCTCCACTTT. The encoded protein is CAISERVKSTFSYNSPLHF.

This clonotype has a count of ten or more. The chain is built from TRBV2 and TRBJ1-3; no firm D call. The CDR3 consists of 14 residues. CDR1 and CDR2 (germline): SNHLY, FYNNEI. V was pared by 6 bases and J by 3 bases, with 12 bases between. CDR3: CASRGHRFGNTIYF. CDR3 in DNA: TGTGCCAGCAGGGGTCACCGTTTTGGAAACACCATATATTTT.

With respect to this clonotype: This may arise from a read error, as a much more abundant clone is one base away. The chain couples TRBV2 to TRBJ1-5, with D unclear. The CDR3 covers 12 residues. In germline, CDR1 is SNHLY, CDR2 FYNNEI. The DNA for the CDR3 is TGTGTCAGCAGTGGAGGGAATCAGCCCCGGCATTTT. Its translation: CVSSGGNQPRHF.

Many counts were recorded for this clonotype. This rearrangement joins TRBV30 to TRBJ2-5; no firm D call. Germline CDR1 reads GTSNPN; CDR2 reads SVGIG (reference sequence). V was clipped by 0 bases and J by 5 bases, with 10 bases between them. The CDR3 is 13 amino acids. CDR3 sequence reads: CAWSVWGTETQYF. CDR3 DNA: TGTGCCTGGAGTGTATGGGGAACGGAGACCCAGTACTTC.

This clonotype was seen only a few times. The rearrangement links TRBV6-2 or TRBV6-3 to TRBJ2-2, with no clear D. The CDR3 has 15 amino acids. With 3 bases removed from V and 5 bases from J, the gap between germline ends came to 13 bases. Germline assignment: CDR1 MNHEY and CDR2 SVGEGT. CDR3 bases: TGTGCCAGCAGTTATGTAGAAGATCCGACCGGGGAGCTGTTTTTT. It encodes CASSYVEDPTGELFF.

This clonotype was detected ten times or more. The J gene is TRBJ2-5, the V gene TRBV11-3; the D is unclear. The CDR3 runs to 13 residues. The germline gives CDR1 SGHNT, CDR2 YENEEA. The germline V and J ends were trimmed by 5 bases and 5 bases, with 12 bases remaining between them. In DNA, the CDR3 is TGTGCCAGCAGCGGGCGTCATCTGGAGACCCAGTACTTC. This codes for CASSGRHLETQYF. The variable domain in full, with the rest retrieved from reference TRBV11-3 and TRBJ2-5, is EAGVVQSPRYKIIEKKQPVAFWCNPISGHNTLYWYLQNLGQGPELLIRYENEEAVDDSQLPKDRFSAERLKGVDSTLKIQPAELGDSAVYLCASSGRHLETQYFGPGTRLLVL.

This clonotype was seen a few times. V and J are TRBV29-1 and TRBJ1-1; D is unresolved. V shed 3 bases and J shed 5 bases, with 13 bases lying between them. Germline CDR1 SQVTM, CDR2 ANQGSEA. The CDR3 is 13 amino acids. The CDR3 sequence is CSVDQVPGTEAFF. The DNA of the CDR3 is TGCAGCGTTGACCAAGTCCCCGGGACTGAAGCTTTCTTT.

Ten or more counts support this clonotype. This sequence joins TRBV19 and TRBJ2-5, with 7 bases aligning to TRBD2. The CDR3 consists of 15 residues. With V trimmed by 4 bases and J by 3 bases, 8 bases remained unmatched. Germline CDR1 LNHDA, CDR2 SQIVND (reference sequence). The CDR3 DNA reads TGTGCCAGTAGTACCATGGGACTACCCGAAGAGACCCAGTACTTC. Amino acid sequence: CASSTMGLPEETQYF.

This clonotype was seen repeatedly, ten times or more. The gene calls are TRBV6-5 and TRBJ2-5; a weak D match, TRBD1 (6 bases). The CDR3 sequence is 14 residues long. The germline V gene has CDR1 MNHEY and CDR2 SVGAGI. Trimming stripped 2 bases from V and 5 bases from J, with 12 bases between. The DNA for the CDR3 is TGTGCCAGCAGTTACGCGATTGGGGGCGAGACCCAGTACTTC. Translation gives CASSYAIGGETQYF.

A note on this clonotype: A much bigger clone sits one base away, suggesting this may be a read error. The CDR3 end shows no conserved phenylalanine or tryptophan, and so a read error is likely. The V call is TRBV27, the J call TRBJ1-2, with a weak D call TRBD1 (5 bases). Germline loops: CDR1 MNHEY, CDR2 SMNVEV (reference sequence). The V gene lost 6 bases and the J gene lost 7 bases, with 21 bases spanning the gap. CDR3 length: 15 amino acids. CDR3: CASSNIRGRDSGYTS. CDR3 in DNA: TGTGCCAGCAGCAACATACGGGGGAGGGATAGTGGCTACACCTCC.

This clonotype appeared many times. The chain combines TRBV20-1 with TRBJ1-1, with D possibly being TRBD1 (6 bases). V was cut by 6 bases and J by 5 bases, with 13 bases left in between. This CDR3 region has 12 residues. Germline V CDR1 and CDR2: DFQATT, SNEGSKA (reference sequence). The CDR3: CSARRGGTEAFF. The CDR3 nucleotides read TGCAGTGCCAGGAGAGGGGGGACTGAAGCTTTCTTT.

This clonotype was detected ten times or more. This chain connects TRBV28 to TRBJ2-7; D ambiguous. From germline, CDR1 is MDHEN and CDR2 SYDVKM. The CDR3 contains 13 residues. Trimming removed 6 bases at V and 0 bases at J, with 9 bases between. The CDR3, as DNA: TGTGCCAGCAGCCCCGAAGGCTCCTACGAGCAGTACTTC. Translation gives CASSPEGSYEQYF.

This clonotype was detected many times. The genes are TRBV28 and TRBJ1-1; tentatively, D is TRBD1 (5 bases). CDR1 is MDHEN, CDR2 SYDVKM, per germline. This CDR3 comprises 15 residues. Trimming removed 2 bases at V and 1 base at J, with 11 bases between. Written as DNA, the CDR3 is TGTGCCAGCAGTTTAGGTCCAGGACAGAACACTGAAGCTTTCTTT. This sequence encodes CASSLGPGQNTEAFF. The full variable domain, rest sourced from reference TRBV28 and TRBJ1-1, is DVKVTQSSRYLVKRTGEKVFLECVQDMDHENMFWYRQDPGLGLRLIYFSYDVKMKEKGDIPEGYSVSREKKERFSLILESASTNQTSMYLCASSLGPGQNTEAFFGQGTRLTVV.

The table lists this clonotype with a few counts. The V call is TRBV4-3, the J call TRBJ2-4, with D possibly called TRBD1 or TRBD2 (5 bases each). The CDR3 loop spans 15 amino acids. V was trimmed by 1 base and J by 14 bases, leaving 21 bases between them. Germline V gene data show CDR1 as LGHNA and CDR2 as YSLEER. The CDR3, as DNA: TGCGCCAGCAGCCAAGGCCCCGGGACCGATAGGAACAAGTACTTC. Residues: CASSQGPGTDRNKYF.

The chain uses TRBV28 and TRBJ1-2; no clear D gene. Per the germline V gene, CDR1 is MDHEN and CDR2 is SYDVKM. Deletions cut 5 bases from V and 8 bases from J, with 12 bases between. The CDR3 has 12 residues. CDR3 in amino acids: CASSTAGSGYTF. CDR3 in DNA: TGTGCCAGCAGTACCGCAGGCTCAGGCTACACCTTC.

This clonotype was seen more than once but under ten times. CDR3 loop: CSVGTGVDEQYF. The CDR3 DNA is TGCAGCGTTGGGACAGGGGTCGACGAGCAGTACTTC. This rearrangement joins TRBV29-1 to TRBJ2-7; 9 nucleotides align to TRBD1. V gave up 4 bases and J gave up 5 bases; unmatched junction bases: 3. This CDR3 is 12 amino acids long. Germline-derived CDR1 and CDR2 are SQVTM and ANQGSEA.

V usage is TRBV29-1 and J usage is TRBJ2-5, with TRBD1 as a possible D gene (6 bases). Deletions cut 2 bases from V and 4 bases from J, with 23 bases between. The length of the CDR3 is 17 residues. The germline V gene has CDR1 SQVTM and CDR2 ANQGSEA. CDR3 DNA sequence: TGCAGCGTTGAAATAGGTACAGGGCTAAGAGTGGTAGAGACCCAGTACTTC. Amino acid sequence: CSVEIGTGLRVVETQYF.

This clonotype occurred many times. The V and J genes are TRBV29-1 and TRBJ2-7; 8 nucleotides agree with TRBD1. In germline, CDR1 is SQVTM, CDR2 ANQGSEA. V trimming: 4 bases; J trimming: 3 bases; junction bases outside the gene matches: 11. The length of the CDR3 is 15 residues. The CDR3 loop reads CSVVGGQGALYEQYF. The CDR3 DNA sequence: TGCAGCGTTGTGGGTGGGCAGGGGGCCCTCTACGAGCAGTACTTC.

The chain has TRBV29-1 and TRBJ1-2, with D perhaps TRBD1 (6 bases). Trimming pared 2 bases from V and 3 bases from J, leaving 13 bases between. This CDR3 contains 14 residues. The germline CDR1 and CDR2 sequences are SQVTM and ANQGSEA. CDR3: CSVERGAMDYGYTF. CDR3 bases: TGCAGCGTTGAACGGGGGGCGATGGACTATGGCTACACCTTC. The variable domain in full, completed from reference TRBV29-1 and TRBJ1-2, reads SAVISQKPSRDICQRGTSLTIQCQVDSQVTMMFWYRQQPGQSLTLIATANQGSEATYESGFVIDKFPISRPNLTFSTLTVSNMSPEDSSIYLCSVERGAMDYGYTFGSGTRLTVV.

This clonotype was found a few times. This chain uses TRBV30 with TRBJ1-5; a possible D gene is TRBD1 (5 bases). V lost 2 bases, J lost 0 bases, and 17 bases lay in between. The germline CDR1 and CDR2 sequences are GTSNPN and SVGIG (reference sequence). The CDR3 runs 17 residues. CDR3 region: CAWSTSLRGYSNQPQHF. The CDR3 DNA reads TGTGCCTGGAGTACCTCCTTAAGGGGATATAGCAATCAGCCCCAGCATTTT. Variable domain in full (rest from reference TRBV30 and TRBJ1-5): SQTIHQWPATLVQPVGSPLSLECTVEGTSNPNLYWYRQAAGRGLQLLFYSVGIGQISSEVPQNLSASRPQDRQFILSSKKLLLSDSGFYLCAWSTSLRGYSNQPQHFGDGTRLSIL.

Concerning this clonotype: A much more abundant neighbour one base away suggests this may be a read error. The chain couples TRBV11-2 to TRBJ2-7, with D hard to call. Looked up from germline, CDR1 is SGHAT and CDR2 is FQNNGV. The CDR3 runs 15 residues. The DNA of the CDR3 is TGTGTCAGCAGCCCGGGCAGGATGAGCTCCTACGAGCAGTACTTC. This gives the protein CVSSPGRMSSYEQYF. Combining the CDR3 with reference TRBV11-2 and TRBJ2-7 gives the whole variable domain EAGVAQSPRYKIIEKRQSVAFWCNPISGHATLYWYQQILGQGPKLLIQFQNNGVVDDSQLPKDRFSAERLKGVDSTLKIQPAKLEDSAVYLCVSSPGRMSSYEQYFGPGTRLTVT.

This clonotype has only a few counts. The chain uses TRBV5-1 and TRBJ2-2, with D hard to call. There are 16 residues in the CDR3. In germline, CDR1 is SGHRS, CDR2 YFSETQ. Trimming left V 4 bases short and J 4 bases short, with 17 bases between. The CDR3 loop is CASSPRFSEPTGELFF. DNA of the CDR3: TGCGCCAGCAGCCCCAGGTTCTCGGAGCCCACCGGGGAGCTGTTTTTT.

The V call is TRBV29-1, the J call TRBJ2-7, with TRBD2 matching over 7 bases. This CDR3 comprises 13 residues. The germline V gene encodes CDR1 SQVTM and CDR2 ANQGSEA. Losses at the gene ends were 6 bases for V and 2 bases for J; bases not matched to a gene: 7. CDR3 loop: CSVATSFPYEQYF. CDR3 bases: TGCAGCGTCGCGACTAGCTTTCCCTACGAGCAGTACTTC.

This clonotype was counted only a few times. The CDR3 sequence: CSARAPIGEETQYF. CDR3 in DNA: TGCAGTGCTAGGGCCCCGATCGGGGAAGAGACCCAGTACTTC. The chain couples TRBV20-1 to TRBJ2-5; TRBD2 might be the D (5 bases). V was pared by 3 bases and J by 3 bases, with 14 bases between. CDR3 length: 14 residues. Germline lookup yields CDR1 DFQATT and CDR2 SNEGSKA (reference sequence).

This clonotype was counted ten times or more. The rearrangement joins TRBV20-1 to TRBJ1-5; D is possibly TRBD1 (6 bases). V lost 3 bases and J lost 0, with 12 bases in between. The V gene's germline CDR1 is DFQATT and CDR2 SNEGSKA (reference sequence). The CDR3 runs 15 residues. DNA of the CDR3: TGCAGTGCTAGGAGGGGGGACAATAGCAATCAGCCCCAGCATTTT. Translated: CSARRGDNSNQPQHF.